Below, 27 T cell receptor beta chains from the same sample are listed, as sequenced in a study of blood T cell repertoires in COVID-19. Clones were sequenced by immunoSEQ multiplex PCR, and TCRdb holds only the in-frame ones, with some missing. The sample contains about 71,000 clones, about nine tenths of which appear only once. Sample: peripheral blood. These receptors came from a woman under 30 with acute or convalescent COVID-19.

This CDR3 reads CASSLVADSTDTQYF. The CDR3 nucleotides are TGTGCCAGCAGCTTGGTGGCGGATAGCACAGATACGCAGTATTTT. V gene TRBV5-5 combines with J gene TRBJ2-3; D gene ambiguous. This CDR3 spans 15 amino acids. Germline V gene data show CDR1 as SGHKS and CDR2 as YYEKEE (reference sequence). Trimming cost V 0 bases and J 0 bases, with 8 bases left between them.

The gene calls are TRBV2 and TRBJ1-6, with 8 bases matching TRBD1. The CDR3 is 16 amino acids. J gave up 0 bases and V 7 bases, and 5 bases lay outside the gene matches. The germline V gene encodes CDR1 SNHLY and CDR2 FYNNEI. CDR3 in DNA: TGTGCCAGCACCCGGGACAGGAGCTCCTATAATTCACCCCTCCACTTT. This translates into CASTRDRSSYNSPLHF.

This chain links TRBV7-9 with TRBJ2-3; tentatively, D is TRBD2 (6 bases). Germline CDR1 reads SEHNR; CDR2 reads FQNEAQ (reference sequence). The CDR3 is 16 amino acids. V was cut by 5 bases and J by 3 bases, with 18 bases left in between. This chain's CDR3 is CASSTPSDLWTDTQYF. The CDR3 nucleotides read TGTGCCAGCAGCACGCCTAGCGACCTATGGACAGATACGCAGTATTTT. The full variable domain, rest sourced from reference TRBV7-9 and TRBJ2-3, is DTGVSQNPRHKITKRGQNVTFRCDPISEHNRLYWYRQTLGQGPEFLTYFQNEAQLEKSRLLSDRFSAERPKGSFSTLEIQRTEQGDSAMYLCASSTPSDLWTDTQYFGPGTRLTVL.

The chain joins TRBV6-2 or TRBV6-3 to TRBJ1-5; weak D call: TRBD1 (6 bases). The CDR3 spans 13 residues. The germline CDR1 and CDR2 sequences are MNHEY and SVGEGT. V lost 6 bases and J 6 bases, leaving 12 bases between the germline ends. In nucleotides, the CDR3 is TGTGCCAGCAGCGGACAGTCAGGTCAGCCCCAGCATTTT. Translated, it gives CASSGQSGQPQHF.

V is TRBV28 and J is TRBJ1-4; D not certain. The CDR3 has 12 amino acids. CDR1 and CDR2 (germline): MDHEN, SYDVKM. V lost 2 bases, J lost 8 bases, and 6 bases lay in between. CDR3 sequence: CASSLPREKLFF. The DNA for the CDR3 is TGTGCCAGCAGTTTACCCAGGGAAAAACTGTTTTTT.

The CDR3 nucleotides are TGTGCCAGCAGCAGACAGGGGGCGGGCTATGGCTACACCTTC. Its protein product is CASSRQGAGYGYTF. This chain uses TRBV27 with TRBJ1-2; 10 bases map to TRBD1. This CDR3 spans 14 amino acids. Per the germline V gene, CDR1 is MNHEY and CDR2 is SMNVEV (reference sequence). The ends lost 6 bases at V and 4 bases at J; junction bases unmatched: 5.

The chain links TRBV5-1 to TRBJ1-4, with TRBD1 matching over 8 bases. The CDR3 loop spans 14 amino acids. Germline V gene sequence: CDR1 SGHRS, CDR2 YFSETQ. J gave up 3 bases and V 3 bases, and 1 base lay outside the gene matches. This chain's CDR3 is CASSWTGSNEKLFF. In DNA form, the CDR3 reads TGCGCCAGCAGCTGGACAGGGTCTAATGAAAAACTGTTTTTT.

The rearrangement uses TRBV5-1 and TRBJ1-6; 7 bases agree with TRBD1. The germline V gene has CDR1 SGHRS and CDR2 YFSETQ. Germline trimming cut 5 bases from V and 15 bases from J; bases unmatched to any gene: 17. The CDR3 contains 15 residues. CDR3 residues: CASRESMTGSGNLHF. CDR3 DNA sequence: TGCGCCAGCAGGGAGTCAATGACAGGGTCCGGTAACCTCCACTTT.

This clone is classed as medium-sized. The chain joins TRBV19 to TRBJ1-1; TRBD1 might be the D (5 bases). Germline lookup yields CDR1 LNHDA and CDR2 SQIVND (reference sequence). The CDR3 is made up of 14 amino acids. V dropped 3 bases and J dropped 4 bases, with 12 bases sitting between them. This CDR3 reads CASSIWSQGTEAFF. The DNA of the CDR3 is TGTGCCAGTAGTATTTGGTCGCAGGGCACTGAAGCTTTCTTT.

V and J are TRBV11-2 and TRBJ2-1, with 8 nucleotides matching TRBD1. This CDR3 has 14 amino acids. V lost 5 bases, J lost 4 bases, and 4 bases stayed unmatched. CDR1 SGHAT and CDR2 FQNNGV come from the germline V gene. As DNA, the CDR3 is TGTGCCAGCAGCCCTGGACAGGGTTACAATGAGCAGTTCTTC. Translated, it gives CASSPGQGYNEQFF.

This chain links TRBV16 with TRBJ2-7; no reliable D call. CDR1 KGHSY and CDR2 FQNENV come from the germline V gene. The V end lost 2 bases, the J end lost 7 bases, and 6 bases lay between the germline ends. The CDR3 extends over 11 amino acids. The CDR3 DNA sequence: TGTGCCAGCAGCCAAGAGAAAGAGCAGTACTTC. The encoded protein is CASSQEKEQYF.

This sequence joins TRBV11-2 and TRBJ2-2; D call uncertain. The germline gives CDR1 SGHAT, CDR2 FQNNGV. CDR3 length: 15 amino acids. Trimming took off 5 bases at V and 5 bases at J, with 15 bases between the two ends. The CDR3 region is CASSLSGWATGELFF. The CDR3 nucleotides are TGTGCCAGCAGCCTCTCTGGGTGGGCAACCGGGGAGCTGTTTTTT.

This clone was found once. This chain connects TRBV2 to TRBJ2-3; no firm D call. The CDR3 is 16 amino acids. The V end was cut by 6 bases, the J end by 4 bases, with 20 bases between. Looked up from germline, CDR1 is SNHLY and CDR2 is FYNNEI. The CDR3 region is CASRRGVVSPADTQYF. The DNA for the CDR3 is TGTGCCAGCAGAAGAGGAGTAGTATCCCCCGCAGATACGCAGTATTTT.

This chain links TRBV30 with TRBJ2-5; 11 nucleotides align to TRBD2. The CDR3 sequence is 14 residues long. The J segment lost 9 bases and the V segment lost 4 bases, leaving 10 bases of the junction unmatched. Germline V gives CDR1 GTSNPN, CDR2 SVGIG (reference sequence). As DNA, the CDR3 is TGTGCCTGGAAACTAGCGGGGGCCCCCATGGCCCAGTACTTC. This encodes CAWKLAGAPMAQYF.

The chain is built from TRBV6-4 and TRBJ1-4; D may be TRBD1 (6 bases). This CDR3 spans 15 amino acids. V was cut by 2 bases and J by 3 bases, with 10 bases left in between. Germline V gene sequence: CDR1 MRHNA, CDR2 SNTAGT. Here the CDR3 reads CASSDRGASNEKLFF. CDR3 in DNA: TGTGCCAGCAGTGACCGGGGGGCATCTAATGAAAAACTGTTTTTT.

The V and J genes are TRBV19 and TRBJ1-5; 7 nucleotides align to TRBD1. Germline values: CDR1 LNHDA, CDR2 SQIVND (reference sequence). V dropped 4 bases and J dropped 6; count of bases not matched to a gene: 9. CDR3 length: 15 residues. CDR3 bases: TGTGCCAGTAGTAGGGAACAGGGGTACGGTCAGCCCCAGCATTTT. Translated: CASSREQGYGQPQHF.

V gene TRBV2 combines with J gene TRBJ1-2, with 7 bases lining up with TRBD1. After removal of 8 bases from V and 7 bases from J, the junction contained 7 bases not matched to a gene. The V gene's germline CDR1 is SNHLY and CDR2 FYNNEI. CDR3 length: 12 residues. The CDR3 coding sequence is TGTGCCAGCTTGGCAGGGACAGTTGGCTACACCTTC. It is translated as CASLAGTVGYTF.

The chain combines TRBV7-8 with TRBJ2-2; 11 bases fit TRBD2. The V and J ends lost 7 bases and 2 bases, in that order; junction bases with no gene match: 9. CDR1 SGHVS and CDR2 FQNEAQ come from the germline V gene. The CDR3 loop spans 17 amino acids. The CDR3 loop reads CASIKGGLAVNTGELFF. CDR3 DNA sequence: TGTGCCAGCATCAAAGGGGGACTAGCGGTAAACACCGGGGAGCTGTTTTTT.

The chain is built from TRBV3-1 (or the pseudogene TRBV3-2) and TRBJ2-1, with TRBD1 as a possible D gene (6 bases). Germline CDR1 is LGHDT and CDR2 is YNNKEL (reference sequence). The CDR3 extends over 13 amino acids. The V end lost 5 bases, the J end lost 4 bases, and 9 bases lay between the germline ends. CDR3 DNA: TGTGCCAGCAGCGAGAGGGGGTACAATGAGCAGTTCTTC. Protein sequence: CASSERGYNEQFF.

J is TRBJ2-7 and V is TRBV6-2 or TRBV6-3; 8 nucleotides align to TRBD1. The CDR3 loop spans 18 amino acids. Trimming cost V 0 bases and J 0 bases; bases outside gene matches: 10. Germline V gene lookup returns CDR1 MNHEY and CDR2 SVGEGT. The CDR3 loop reads CASSYSESGTGSSYEQYF. The CDR3 DNA is TGTGCCAGCAGTTACTCAGAGTCCGGGACAGGTTCCTCCTACGAGCAGTACTTC.

The genes are TRBV10-3 and TRBJ2-1; 15 nucleotides align to TRBD2. Per the germline V gene, CDR1 is ENHRY and CDR2 is SYGVKD. V lost 6 bases and J lost 4; bases outside the gene matches: 10. The CDR3 is 18 amino acids. The CDR3 region has the DNA TGTGCCATCAGCGGGACTAGCGGGAGGTCTGCGGGTTACAATGAGCAGTTCTTC. This sequence encodes CAISGTSGRSAGYNEQFF.

V is TRBV28 and J is TRBJ1-2, with 7 nucleotides matching TRBD1. CDR1 and CDR2 from the germline V gene are MDHEN and SYDVKM. The CDR3 loop spans 13 amino acids. With 6 bases clipped from V and 3 bases from J, the junction kept 4 bases outside the gene matches. This CDR3 is CASRDREDYGYTF. The CDR3, as DNA: TGTGCCAGCAGAGACAGGGAAGACTATGGCTACACCTTC.

The chain's CDR3 is CASSEAFAGNEQFF. The CDR3 nucleotides are TGTGCCAGCAGTGAAGCCTTTGCGGGCAATGAGCAGTTCTTC. This chain uses TRBV2 with TRBJ2-1, with a tentative D call TRBD2 (5 bases). The V end lost 0 bases, the J end lost 6 bases, and 9 bases lay between the germline ends. The CDR3 contains 14 residues. Germline loops: CDR1 SNHLY, CDR2 FYNNEI.

CDR3 coding DNA: TGTGCCAGCAGCCCGGGAAGGCTAGCGGGAGACTACGAGCAGTACTTC. Protein product: CASSPGRLAGDYEQYF. The J gene is TRBJ2-7, the V gene TRBV9; 10 nucleotides agree with TRBD2. J lost 3 bases, V lost 4 bases, and 10 bases had no gene match. Germline V gene data show CDR1 as SGDLS and CDR2 as YYNGEE. This CDR3 has 16 residues.

The chain employs TRBV5-1 and TRBJ1-2, with D hard to call. The germline CDR1 and CDR2 sequences are SGHRS and YFSETQ. The CDR3 totals 13 residues. V was clipped by 0 bases and J by 6 bases, with 9 bases between them. The CDR3 coding sequence is TGCGCCAGCAGCTTGGAATGGGGAGATGGCTACACCTTC. This sequence encodes CASSLEWGDGYTF.

V and J are TRBV28 and TRBJ1-1, with D tentatively TRBD1 (5 bases). CDR1 and CDR2 from the germline V gene are MDHEN and SYDVKM. The V and J ends lost 10 bases and 6 bases respectively, with 12 bases between them. The CDR3 runs to 11 residues. The CDR3 loop is CATGDFSEAFF. The CDR3 region has the DNA TGTGCCACCGGGGACTTTTCTGAAGCTTTCTTT.

The CDR3 sequence: CASSPGQGATDTQYF. The CDR3 DNA follows: TGTGCCAGCAGCCCGGGACAGGGGGCGACAGATACGCAGTATTTT. This chain joins TRBV3-1 (or the pseudogene TRBV3-2) and TRBJ2-3; 12 nucleotides agree with TRBD1. CDR3 length: 15 amino acids. After removal of 4 bases from V and 3 bases from J, the junction contained 2 bases not matched to a gene. The germline V gene has CDR1 LGHDT and CDR2 YNNKEL (reference sequence).